This TCR beta chain emerged from a study of T cells in localized non-small cell lung cancer. Study-level results: Compared with tumor, uninvolved adjacent lung displayed greater T cell clonality, ranking highest overall. Only one tumor region was sequenced, so heterogeneity remains possible. In adjacent lung appeared a median roughly 56 of the top 100 tumor clones.

Remarks on this clone: What it recognizes is unknown.

Repertoires were generated with immunoSEQ multiplex PCR, while TCRdb's copy carries only in-frame clones and drops some. The sample has 60,000 to 85,000 clones; 70% to 90% are singletons. Germline CDR1 and CDR2: SGHRS and YFSETQ. V lost 0 bases to trimming and J lost 5 bases, with 11 bases between them. CDR3 length equals 15 residues. The clonotype comes from a male donor at least 60 years old with stage III squamous cell lung carcinoma. The chain joins TRBV5-1 to TRBJ1-4; D not certain. This material consisted of peripheral blood, taken before any cancer treatment. DNA for the CDR3: TGCGCCAGCAGCTTGGAGGGAACGGCAAATGAAAAACTGTTTTTT. Translated, it gives CASSLEGTANEKLFF.